This T cell receptor (beta chain) was documented in a study of CD8 T cells in Susac syndrome. With random hexamers, 0.5 to 1 ug RNA was reverse transcribed. MiXCR, applied by TCRdb to the immunoSEQ multiplex PCR reads, yields one record per CDR3 protein. The sample lists roughly 140,000 distinct CDR3 sequences, approximately 96% occurring once. V gave up 4 bases and J gave up 0 bases, with 9 bases separating them. Germline-derived CDR1 and CDR2 are MRHNA and SNTAGT. This CDR3 contains 15 residues. The material sequenced was CD4+ T cells from PBMCs. The source is a human donor with Susac syndrome. The chain recombines TRBV6-4 with TRBJ2-2; D uncertain. The CDR3 DNA is TGTGCCAGCAGTGTTGGGCCCACGAACACCGGGGAGCTGTTTTTT. Protein: CASSVGPTNTGELFF.